The 24 T cell receptor beta chains below come from one sample, sequenced in a study of blood T cell repertoires in COVID-19 (TCRdb year 2020). Library creation used the immunoSEQ multiplex PCR assay. The table comes from immuneACCESS by way of TCRdb, which keeps in-frame sequences with V and J called. Part of the clones is missing from these tables; in studies checked, under half for an unresolved V gene and the rest for unknown reasons. For this sample there are 45,000 to 65,000 clones; roughly 90% appear just once. Of the sample, around a tenth falls within the top ten clones. Input material: peripheral blood. These receptors came from a human donor with acute or convalescent COVID-19. The donor label of this sample is uncertain.

V and J are TRBV10-3 and TRBJ2-1; TRBD2 matches at 7 bases. Germline-derived CDR1 and CDR2 are ENHRY and SYGVKD. V lost 6 bases and J lost 2; bases outside the gene matches: 1. The CDR3 runs 13 residues. The DNA of the CDR3 is TGTGCCATCAGACTAGCGACCTACAATGAGCAGTTCTTC. Protein sequence: CAIRLATYNEQFF.

The chain links TRBV5-4 to TRBJ2-7; the D gene is possibly TRBD1 (6 bases). The V and J ends lost 4 bases and 8 bases respectively, with 19 bases between them. Germline V lookup: CDR1 SGHNT, CDR2 YYREEE (reference sequence). The CDR3 covers 14 residues. CDR3 in DNA: TGTGCCAGCAGCGGTGGACAGTTCTACGATAAGCAGTACTTC. Protein sequence: CASSGGQFYDKQYF.

This clone appeared a single time. The chain is built from TRBV18 and TRBJ2-2; 7 bases line up with TRBD1. CDR1 is KGHSH and CDR2 is LQKENI in the germline V gene. The V segment lost 3 bases and the J segment 5 bases; nucleotides outside the gene matches: 9. The CDR3 length is 16 residues. The CDR3 here is CASSPGSTGRTGELFF. As DNA, the CDR3 is TGTGCCAGCTCACCCGGATCGACAGGGAGAACCGGGGAGCTGTTTTTT.

The chain carries TRBV3-1 (or the pseudogene TRBV3-2) and TRBJ2-5; 10 nucleotides line up with TRBD1. The CDR3 sequence is 15 residues long. Germline V lookup: CDR1 LGHDT, CDR2 YNNKEL (reference sequence). With V trimmed by 7 bases and J by 1 base, 6 bases remained unmatched. The CDR3 DNA reads as TGTGCCAGCACCTGGGGACAGGGGCCCCAAGAGACCCAGTACTTC. It yields the protein CASTWGQGPQETQYF.

The chain uses TRBV5-1 and TRBJ2-3; the match to TRBD1 covers 9 bases. The CDR3 is 14 amino acids. Germline CDR1 SGHRS, CDR2 YFSETQ. Trimming cost V 4 bases and J 5 bases; bases outside gene matches: 5. The CDR3: CASSPGQGKDTQYF. The CDR3 region has the DNA TGCGCCAGCAGCCCGGGACAGGGTAAAGATACGCAGTATTTT.

The chain employs TRBV2 and TRBJ1-1; TRBD1 agrees at 7 bases. This CDR3 has 13 amino acids. Germline-derived CDR1 and CDR2 are SNHLY and FYNNEI. V dropped 8 bases and J dropped 4; count of bases not matched to a gene: 7. The CDR3 loop reads CASGRQGGTEAFF. As DNA, the CDR3 is TGTGCCAGCGGCCGACAGGGAGGCACTGAAGCTTTCTTT.

This clone occurred once. The chain links TRBV6-5 to TRBJ1-5; 7 bases fit TRBD1. This CDR3 contains 14 residues. J was trimmed by 5 bases and V by 5 bases; bases with no gene match: 6. Per the germline V gene, CDR1 is MNHEY and CDR2 is SVGAGI. The CDR3 region has the DNA TGTGCCAGCAGTCAACAGGGGTCCTATCAGCCCCAGCATTTT. The encoded protein is CASSQQGSYQPQHF.

V and J are TRBV19 and TRBJ2-7, with 8 bases that match TRBD1. Germline lookup yields CDR1 LNHDA and CDR2 SQIVND (reference sequence). Trimming cost V 7 bases and J 1 base; bases outside gene matches: 9. CDR3 length: 15 residues. The CDR3 spells CASKFGTGISYEQYF. In nucleotides, the CDR3 is TGTGCCAGTAAGTTTGGGACAGGAATTTCCTACGAGCAGTACTTC.

The V call is TRBV6-5, the J call TRBJ1-1; no clear D gene. The CDR3 consists of 12 residues. Per germline, CDR1 MNHEY and CDR2 SVGAGI. Deletions cut 8 bases from V and 0 bases from J, with 7 bases between. The CDR3 region is CASSRMNTEAFF. The CDR3, as DNA: TGTGCCAGCTCGCGGATGAACACTGAAGCTTTCTTT.

J is TRBJ2-5 and V is TRBV14; TRBD1 matches 7 bases. This CDR3 spans 14 amino acids. Germline V gene data show CDR1 as SGHDN and CDR2 as FVKESK. After removal of 5 bases from V and 5 bases from J, the junction contained 8 bases not matched to a gene. The CDR3, as DNA: TGTGCCAGCAGCTCGACAGGGTGGTGGGAGACCCAGTACTTC. Translating it yields CASSSTGWWETQYF.

The chain uses TRBV9 and TRBJ2-5; D might be TRBD2 (5 bases). Germline-derived CDR1 and CDR2 are SGDLS and YYNGEE. V was clipped by 0 bases and J by 5 bases, with 14 bases between them. This CDR3 is 15 amino acids long. The CDR3, as DNA: TGTGCCAGCAGCGTAGGGCCGCTCCGCGGGGAGACCCAGTACTTC. Translated, it gives CASSVGPLRGETQYF.

The CDR3 DNA sequence: TGCAGTGCTACGGTTACAGATACGCAGTATTTT. Its translation is CSATVTDTQYF. The gene calls are TRBV20-1 and TRBJ2-3; D remains ambiguous. Per the germline V gene, CDR1 is DFQATT and CDR2 is SNEGSKA (reference sequence). The ends were cut back, 4 bases at V and 3 bases at J, with 5 bases in the middle. The CDR3 loop spans 11 amino acids.

This clone was counted between two and nine times. The chain joins TRBV5-1 to TRBJ1-2; TRBD1 aligns across 7 bases. Trimming cost V 5 bases and J 1 base; bases outside gene matches: 11. Per the germline V gene, CDR1 is SGHRS and CDR2 is YFSETQ. The CDR3 covers 16 residues. The CDR3 DNA reads as TGCGCCAGCAGGCGGACAGGAACCAGGGGTAACTATGGCTACACCTTC. Translated: CASRRTGTRGNYGYTF.

CDR3 region: CASSYQGTGTLFEQFF. As DNA, the CDR3 is TGTGCCAGCAGTTATCAGGGGACAGGGACTCTTTTTGAGCAGTTCTTC. V usage is TRBV6-2 or TRBV6-3 and J usage is TRBJ2-1; TRBD1 aligns across 9 bases. The germline V gene encodes CDR1 MNHEY and CDR2 SVGEGT. The CDR3 is 16 amino acids. Trimming removed 3 bases from V and 9 bases from J; junction bases left unmatched: 12.

V is TRBV7-3 and J is TRBJ2-2; D possibly corresponds to TRBD2 (5 bases). The CDR3 is made up of 13 amino acids. The ends were cut back, 5 bases at V and 5 bases at J, with 9 bases in the middle. Looked up from germline, CDR1 is SGHTA and CDR2 is FQGTGA. The CDR3 DNA reads as TGTGCCAGCAGCCGAGGAGGAACCGGGGAGCTGTTTTTT. Its protein is CASSRGGTGELFF.

In this sample, this clone turned up once. The gene calls are TRBV5-1 and TRBJ2-6, with 8 bases matching TRBD1. J lost 3 bases, V lost 2 bases, and 4 bases had no gene match. This CDR3 spans 16 amino acids. CDR1 and CDR2 from the germline V gene are SGHRS and YFSETQ. The CDR3 loop reads CASSFTGGGGANVLTF. The CDR3 DNA reads as TGCGCCAGCAGCTTTACAGGGGGAGGTGGGGCCAACGTCCTGACTTTC. Looking up the rest from reference TRBV5-1 and TRBJ2-6 gives the full variable domain: KAGVTQTPRYLIKTRGQQVTLSCSPISGHRSVSWYQQTPGQGLQFLFEYFSETQRNKGNFPGRFSGRQFSNSRSEMNVSTLELGDSALYLCASSFTGGGGANVLTFGAGSRLTVL.

J is TRBJ2-5 and V is TRBV10-3; D may be TRBD1 (6 bases). The germline gives CDR1 ENHRY, CDR2 SYGVKD. The CDR3 covers 16 residues. Trimming left V 0 bases short and J 2 bases short, with 13 bases between. CDR3 loop: CAISESSPGQQETQYF. The CDR3 DNA sequence: TGTGCCATCAGTGAGTCATCCCCTGGACAGCAAGAGACCCAGTACTTC.

The V gene is TRBV18, the J gene TRBJ2-5; 12 nucleotides match TRBD2. The V gene's germline CDR1 is KGHSH and CDR2 LQKENI. The CDR3 loop spans 16 amino acids. Trimming removed 3 bases from V and 4 bases from J; junction bases left unmatched: 6. This CDR3 is CASSPETSGGGETQYF. Here the CDR3 DNA reads TGTGCCAGCTCACCCGAGACTAGCGGGGGCGGAGAGACCCAGTACTTC.

The chain joins TRBV5-6 to TRBJ2-1, with 11 bases fitting TRBD2. Trimming removed 0 bases from V and 10 bases from J; junction bases left unmatched: 9. The germline gives CDR1 SGHDT, CDR2 YYEEEE. The CDR3 extends over 16 amino acids. The CDR3: CASSLADLAGGREQFF. CDR3 in DNA: TGTGCCAGCAGCTTGGCCGATCTAGCGGGGGGCAGGGAGCAGTTCTTC.

The rearrangement links TRBV24-1 to TRBJ1-1; possible D gene TRBD1, 6 bases. The CDR3 loop spans 14 amino acids. Germline values: CDR1 KGHDR, CDR2 SFDVKD. Trimming pared 4 bases from V and 2 bases from J, leaving 10 bases between. The CDR3 loop is CATSDGQINTEAFF. The DNA of the CDR3 is TGTGCCACCAGTGACGGACAGATTAACACTGAAGCTTTCTTT.

The genes are TRBV5-5 and TRBJ1-2, with D possibly matching TRBD1 (5 bases). The CDR3 runs 15 residues. From germline, CDR1 is SGHKS and CDR2 YYEKEE (reference sequence). Trimming stripped 6 bases from V and 4 bases from J, with 19 bases between. The CDR3 loop is CASTLVHRSGYGYTF. CDR3 in DNA: TGTGCCAGCACCCTCGTGCACAGGTCGGGCTATGGCTACACCTTC.

This clone was detected a few times. The chain joins TRBV4-1 to TRBJ2-2; 16 bases are a match to TRBD2. Trimming removed 7 bases from V and 3 bases from J; junction bases left unmatched: 20. The CDR3 spans 22 residues. CDR1 MGHRA and CDR2 YSYEKL come from the germline V gene. CDR3 residues: CASTLSSGSGTSGRGHTGELFF. DNA of the CDR3: TGCGCCAGCACCCTCTCCAGCGGTTCCGGGACTAGCGGGAGGGGCCACACCGGGGAGCTGTTTTTT.

This chain uses TRBV5-1 with TRBJ2-5, with D maybe TRBD1 (5 bases). This CDR3 has 13 amino acids. The V gene lost 1 base and the J gene lost 5 bases, with 9 bases spanning the gap. Per germline, CDR1 SGHRS and CDR2 YFSETQ. DNA for the CDR3: TGCGCCAGCAGCTTGCAGGGTGGTGAGACCCAGTACTTC. Translated: CASSLQGGETQYF.

The chain has TRBV19 and TRBJ2-1; D gene uncertain. V lost 9 bases and J 4 bases, leaving 7 bases between the germline ends. This CDR3 region has 11 residues. The V gene's germline CDR1 is LNHDA and CDR2 SQIVND (reference sequence). Here the CDR3 reads CASENYNEQFF. The DNA for the CDR3 is TGTGCCAGCGAGAATTACAATGAGCAGTTCTTC. Full variable domain (rest looked up from reference TRBV19 and TRBJ2-1): DGGITQSPKYLFRKEGQNVTLSCEQNLNHDAMYWYRQDPGQGLRLIYYSQIVNDFQKGDIAEGYSVSREKKESFPLTVTSAQKNPTAFYLCASENYNEQFFGPGTRLTVL.